The present T cell receptor (beta chain) was sequenced within a study of blood T cell repertoires in COVID-19. At the level of the study: T cells, B-cell-depleted T cells, or PBMCs provided the cDNA or gDNA that served as material.

The CDR3 loop spans 17 amino acids. V was trimmed by 3 bases and J by 6 bases, leaving 25 bases between them. Looked up from germline, CDR1 is SGHDT and CDR2 is YYEEEE. This clone was recorded a few times. Under the authors' procedure: Nucleated cell counts were estimated from reference gene primer amplification. Profiling relied on immunoSEQ multiplex PCR, and the TCRdb table lists in-frame clones only, not all of them. V, J and clone size were drawn from that table, and D and trimming were deduced from the DNA. This repertoire shows 60,000 to 85,000 clones, 86% found once; its top ten account for 3.5% to 5.5%.

The clonotype comes from a man aged 50 or older with active COVID-19. The gene calls are TRBV5-6 and TRBJ2-7; weak D call: TRBD1 (6 bases). The sequenced sample was peripheral blood. The CDR3 coding sequence is TGTGCCAGCAGCTCGAGGGCTCGGGGTACAGGGACCGCCGAGCAGTACTTC. This gives the protein CASSSRARGTGTAEQYF.